Shown below are 24 T cell receptor beta chains from a single sample sequenced in a study of tumor-infiltrating lymphocytes in localized non-small cell lung cancer. Repertoires were generated with immunoSEQ multiplex PCR, while TCRdb's copy carries only in-frame clones and drops some. The table shows more than 9,500 clones, with roughly 80% occurring only once. The sequenced sample was lung tumor tissue. The receptors shown here come from a human donor with non-small cell lung cancer.

The J gene is TRBJ1-1, the V gene TRBV6-6, with D perhaps TRBD1 (5 bases). V was pared by 5 bases and J by 10 bases, with 20 bases between. The CDR3 runs to 14 residues. CDR1 is MNHNY, CDR2 SVGAGI, per germline (reference sequence). The CDR3 DNA follows: TGTGCCAGCAGTGCTCAGGGAGACTTACGTCGAGCTTTCTTT. This gives the protein CASSAQGDLRRAFF.

The rearrangement uses TRBV7-9 and TRBJ1-5, with a weak D call TRBD1 (5 bases). V lost 1 base and J 6 bases, leaving 13 bases between the germline ends. This CDR3 spans 15 amino acids. Germline assignment: CDR1 SEHNR and CDR2 FQNEAQ (reference sequence). CDR3 loop: CASSLEGPGSQPQHF. The CDR3 nucleotides read TGTGCCAGCAGCTTAGAGGGCCCAGGGAGTCAGCCCCAGCATTTT.

This clone was seen a few times. This sequence joins TRBV2 and TRBJ2-1; D gene ambiguous. This CDR3 comprises 12 residues. Trimming removed 5 bases from V and 10 bases from J, with 12 bases in between. Per germline, CDR1 SNHLY and CDR2 FYNNEI. The CDR3: CASSLMGWEQFF. The CDR3 DNA reads TGTGCCAGCAGTTTAATGGGGTGGGAGCAGTTCTTC.

The chain combines TRBV5-1 with TRBJ1-3; TRBD1 is a possible D gene (6 bases). Looked up from germline, CDR1 is SGHRS and CDR2 is YFSETQ. V was pared by 0 bases and J by 3 bases, with 13 bases between. The CDR3 extends over 16 amino acids. CDR3 loop: CASSLAPPGHGNTIYF. CDR3 sequence (DNA): TGCGCCAGCAGCTTGGCCCCCCCGGGACATGGAAACACCATATATTTT.

J is TRBJ1-4 and V is TRBV7-9; D is unclear. The V end was cut by 5 bases, the J end by 8 bases, with 12 bases between. This CDR3 is built from 13 residues. Per the germline V gene, CDR1 is SEHNR and CDR2 is FQNEAQ (reference sequence). DNA for the CDR3: TGTGCCAGCAGCCCGTTGATGGTGGAAAAACTGTTTTTT. It codes for CASSPLMVEKLFF.

The chain is built from TRBV5-1 and TRBJ2-2; 8 bases map to TRBD1. With V trimmed by 8 bases and J by 3 bases, 3 bases remained unmatched. The CDR3 is 13 residues long. Germline V lookup: CDR1 SGHRS, CDR2 YFSETQ. The CDR3 DNA is TGCGCCAGTGACAGGGGCGACACCGGGGAGCTGTTTTTT. Its translation: CASDRGDTGELFF.

The rearrangement joins TRBV9 to TRBJ2-1; D might be TRBD1 or TRBD2, each matching 6 bases. CDR1 is SGDLS and CDR2 is YYNGEE in the germline V gene. The CDR3 contains 17 residues. V shed 2 bases and J shed 6 bases, with 21 bases lying between them. The CDR3 DNA reads as TGTGCCAGCAGCGTCTCAGTACAGGGCGGGGAGCGCAATGAGCAGTTCTTC. Protein sequence: CASSVSVQGGERNEQFF.

As concerns this clone: Distinct nucleotide sequences in the sample also encode this CDR3. This chain joins TRBV19 and TRBJ2-2; TRBD2 aligns across 8 bases. This CDR3 spans 15 amino acids. Trimming removed 5 bases from V and 5 bases from J; junction bases left unmatched: 7. CDR1 and CDR2 from the germline V gene are LNHDA and SQIVND (reference sequence). In DNA form, the CDR3 reads TGTGCCAGTAGTCTCGGGGGGGCGGATACCGGGGAGCTGTTTTTT. Translated, it gives CASSLGGADTGELFF.

V is TRBV10-3 and J is TRBJ2-1; unclear D gene. CDR1 and CDR2 (germline): ENHRY, SYGVKD. The ends were cut back, 0 bases at V and 9 bases at J, with 12 bases in the middle. The CDR3 has 14 amino acids. The CDR3 loop is CAISESRSSSEQFF. The CDR3 DNA reads as TGTGCCATCAGTGAGTCCCGATCTAGTAGTGAGCAGTTCTTC.

In its sample, this clone is medium-sized. This chain uses TRBV6-1 with TRBJ1-2; D call uncertain. Trimming took off 10 bases at V and 2 bases at J, with 8 bases between the two ends. CDR1 and CDR2 from the germline V gene are MNHNS and SASEGT. The CDR3 sequence is 11 residues long. The CDR3: CATHQNYGYTF. CDR3 sequence (DNA): TGTGCCACCCACCAGAACTATGGCTACACCTTC.

The chain combines TRBV18 with TRBJ2-7; TRBD1 is a possible D gene (7 bases). This CDR3 comprises 15 residues. Germline V gives CDR1 KGHSH, CDR2 LQKENI. V gave up 3 bases and J gave up 0 bases, with 12 bases separating them. CDR3: CASSPRDSGSYEQYF. The DNA of the CDR3 is TGTGCCAGCTCACCGCGGGACAGTGGCTCCTACGAGCAGTACTTC.

The rearrangement links TRBV27 to TRBJ2-7, with 11 bases lining up with TRBD2. Trimming removed 0 bases from V and 2 bases from J; junction bases left unmatched: 3. Per the germline V gene, CDR1 is MNHEY and CDR2 is SMNVEV (reference sequence). This CDR3 has 16 residues. The CDR3 DNA follows: TGTGCCAGCAGTTTATCAGTAGCGGGGGGGACCTACGAGCAGTACTTC. Translating it yields CASSLSVAGGTYEQYF.

V usage is TRBV4-2 and J usage is TRBJ2-7, with 7 bases fitting TRBD2. Germline-derived CDR1 and CDR2 are LGHNA and YNFKEQ. Trimming took 3 bases from V and 1 from J; bases not matched to a gene: 6. The CDR3 extends over 15 amino acids. CDR3 in amino acids: CASSHQGLESYEQYF. CDR3 in DNA: TGTGCCAGCAGCCATCAAGGACTAGAGTCCTACGAGCAGTACTTC.

The chain links TRBV7-2 to TRBJ2-7, with D maybe TRBD2 (6 bases). This CDR3 has 15 amino acids. Trimming shortened V by 4 bases and J by 2 bases, and 15 bases separated the two germline ends. CDR1 and CDR2 (germline): SGHTA, FQGNSA. CDR3 nucleotide sequence: TGTGCCAGCAGCTCAACCTTTGCGGGGCCCTACGAGCAGTACTTC. It yields the protein CASSSTFAGPYEQYF.

This chain connects TRBV7-9 to TRBJ2-2; TRBD2 is a possible D gene (6 bases). Germline V gene lookup returns CDR1 SEHNR and CDR2 FQNEAQ (reference sequence). The CDR3 is 19 amino acids. V was shortened by 5 bases and J by 0 bases, with 22 bases between the two germline ends. The CDR3 region is CASSLGIIRSSANTGELFF. As DNA, the CDR3 is TGTGCCAGCAGCCTGGGGATAATTAGATCTAGCGCGAACACCGGGGAGCTGTTTTTT.

The chain links TRBV5-1 to TRBJ2-2, with a possible D match to TRBD1 (6 bases). The V end was cut by 2 bases, the J end by 4 bases, with 15 bases between. This CDR3 has 16 residues. CDR1 and CDR2 from the germline V gene are SGHRS and YFSETQ. This chain's CDR3 is CASSLQGSLATGELFF. The CDR3 DNA is TGCGCCAGCAGCTTACAGGGCTCACTGGCCACCGGGGAGCTGTTTTTT.

This rearrangement joins TRBV30 to TRBJ1-5; a weak D match, TRBD1 (6 bases). Per germline, CDR1 GTSNPN and CDR2 SVGIG (reference sequence). V lost 4 bases and J lost 9, with 16 bases in between. This CDR3 comprises 13 residues. CDR3 DNA: TGTGCCTGGAATAACAGGGACCTAGGGCCCCAGCATTTT. Protein sequence: CAWNNRDLGPQHF.

This chain links TRBV7-6 with TRBJ1-4; a weak D match, TRBD1 (6 bases). CDR1 is SGHVS and CDR2 is FNYEAQ in the germline V gene. This CDR3 spans 18 amino acids. V lost 0 bases and J 7 bases, leaving 21 bases between the germline ends. CDR3 coding DNA: TGTGCCAGCAGCTTAGCGGTTCGGGGGGGCGAGGTGACTGAAAAACTGTTTTTT. This codes for CASSLAVRGGEVTEKLFF.

The V and J genes are TRBV5-1 and TRBJ2-2; D unresolved. CDR1 is SGHRS, CDR2 YFSETQ, per germline. The CDR3 has 16 amino acids. V was cut by 2 bases and J by 5 bases, with 16 bases left in between. Written as DNA, the CDR3 is TGCGCCAGCAGCTTCGACTCGTCAAGGCGAACCGGGGAGCTGTTTTTT. It encodes CASSFDSSRRTGELFF.

This clone was picked up a small number of times. The rearrangement joins TRBV18 to TRBJ2-1, with 7 bases aligning to TRBD2. This CDR3 region has 15 residues. The V and J ends lost 6 bases and 3 bases, in that order; junction bases with no gene match: 8. Germline loops: CDR1 KGHSH, CDR2 LQKENI. This chain's CDR3 is CASSLNGGYYNEQFF. The CDR3 DNA is TGTGCCAGCTCGTTGAACGGGGGGTACTACAATGAGCAGTTCTTC. The full variable domain, rest sourced from reference TRBV18 and TRBJ2-1, is NAGVMQNPRHLVRRRGQEARLRCSPMKGHSHVYWYRQLPEEGLKFMVYLQKENIIDESGMPKERFSAEFPKEGPSILRIQQVVRGDSAAYFCASSLNGGYYNEQFFGPGTRLTVL.

V is TRBV6-5 and J is TRBJ2-2; D may be TRBD2 (5 bases). V was cut by 2 bases and J by 5 bases, with 12 bases left in between. Per germline, CDR1 MNHEY and CDR2 SVGAGI. The CDR3 extends over 15 amino acids. The CDR3 reads CASSYVATGTGELFF. The CDR3 DNA follows: TGTGCCAGCAGTTACGTGGCAACGGGGACCGGGGAGCTGTTTTTT.

This sequence joins TRBV5-6 and TRBJ1-2; D is perhaps TRBD1 (5 bases). The V end was cut by 4 bases, the J end by 7 bases, with 14 bases between. Germline V gene lookup returns CDR1 SGHDT and CDR2 YYEEEE. The CDR3 has 13 amino acids. The CDR3 here is CASSPVSGFGYTF. The CDR3, as DNA: TGTGCCAGCAGCCCGGTTTCAGGGTTTGGCTACACCTTC.

This clone showed up just once. The chain combines TRBV4-1 with TRBJ2-2; D possibly matches TRBD1 or TRBD2 (6 bases each). V was cut by 0 bases and J by 5 bases, with 13 bases left in between. Germline assignment: CDR1 MGHRA and CDR2 YSYEKL. This CDR3 region has 16 residues. DNA for the CDR3: TGCGCCAGCAGCCAAGAACATGAAGGGGGGACCGGGGAGCTGTTTTTT. Translating gives CASSQEHEGGTGELFF.

The rearrangement joins TRBV27 to TRBJ1-1; D uncertain. The V end was cut by 3 bases, the J end by 1 base, with 6 bases between. The CDR3 extends over 13 amino acids. Germline values: CDR1 MNHEY, CDR2 SMNVEV (reference sequence). CDR3 in DNA: TGTGCCAGCAGTTTTCGGGGGAACACTGAAGCTTTCTTT. It specifies CASSFRGNTEAFF.